Sequencing of this T cell receptor (beta chain) was carried out in a study of cytomegalovirus exposure and HLA in healthy donors. Germline loops: CDR1 SGDLS, CDR2 YYNGEE. This CDR3 has 15 amino acids. Trimming took 6 bases from V and 13 from J; bases not matched to a gene: 14. The study, taken as a whole, reports: In a later analysis, at a false discovery rate of 0.05, 15,000 to 20,000 TCR beta sequences were associated with HLA alleles.

As regards this clone: Its matching antigen is unknown.

PCR was performed using 60 Vbeta and 13 Jbeta primers. TCRdb's table, derived via immunoSEQ multiplex PCR, lists solely in-frame clones and lacks some. Seen here are about 110,000 clones, 65% to 80% observed once, and the top ten hold roughly 3.5%. The receptor was isolated from a human donor in good health. The genes are TRBV9 and TRBJ2-6, with 9 bases identical to TRBD1. What was sequenced was PBMCs. The CDR3: CASTPSGQGSEVLTF. The CDR3 DNA reads as TGTGCCAGCACCCCCAGCGGACAGGGGTCCGAAGTCCTGACTTTC. Full variable domain (outside the CDR3, taken from reference TRBV9 and TRBJ2-6): DSGVTQTPKHLITATGQRVTLRCSPRSGDLSVYWYQQSLDQGLQFLIQYYNGEERAKGNILERFSAQQFPDLHSELNLSSLELGDSALYFCASTPSGQGSEVLTFGAGSRLTVL.